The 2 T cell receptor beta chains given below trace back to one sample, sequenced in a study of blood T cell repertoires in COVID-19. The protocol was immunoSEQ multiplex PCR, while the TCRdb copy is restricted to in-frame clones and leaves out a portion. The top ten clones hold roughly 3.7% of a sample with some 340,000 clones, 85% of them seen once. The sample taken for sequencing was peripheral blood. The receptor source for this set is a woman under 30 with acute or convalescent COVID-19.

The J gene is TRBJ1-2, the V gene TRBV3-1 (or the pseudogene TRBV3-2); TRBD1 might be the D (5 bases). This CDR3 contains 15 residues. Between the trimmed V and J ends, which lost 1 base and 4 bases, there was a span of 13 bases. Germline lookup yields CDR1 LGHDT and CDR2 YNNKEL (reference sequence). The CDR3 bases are TGTGCCAGCAGCCAAGGGTGGGGCCTGAGCTATGGCTACACCTTC. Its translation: CASSQGWGLSYGYTF.

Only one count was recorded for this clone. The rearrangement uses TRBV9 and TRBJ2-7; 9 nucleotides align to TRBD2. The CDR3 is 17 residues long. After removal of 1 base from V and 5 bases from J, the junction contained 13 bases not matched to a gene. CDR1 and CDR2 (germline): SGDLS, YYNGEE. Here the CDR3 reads CASSVPEIIAGADEQYF. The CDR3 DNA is TGTGCCAGCAGCGTACCGGAAATAATAGCGGGGGCGGACGAGCAGTACTTC.